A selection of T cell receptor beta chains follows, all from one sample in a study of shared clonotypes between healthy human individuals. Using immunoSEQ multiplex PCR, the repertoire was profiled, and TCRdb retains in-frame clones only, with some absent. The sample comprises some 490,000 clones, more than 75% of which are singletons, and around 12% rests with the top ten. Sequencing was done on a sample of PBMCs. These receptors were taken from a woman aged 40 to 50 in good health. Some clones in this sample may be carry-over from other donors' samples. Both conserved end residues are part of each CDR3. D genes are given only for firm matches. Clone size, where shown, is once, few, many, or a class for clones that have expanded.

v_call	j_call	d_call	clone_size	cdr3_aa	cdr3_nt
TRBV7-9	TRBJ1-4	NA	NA	CASSFATNEKLFF	TGTGCCAGCAGCTTCGCAACTAATGAAAAACTGTTTTTT
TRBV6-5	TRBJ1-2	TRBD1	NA	CASSRTGIYGYTF	TGTGCCAGCAGTCGGACAGGGATATATGGCTACACCTTC
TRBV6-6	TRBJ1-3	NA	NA	CASSSTGDPGTIYF	TGTGCCAGCAGTTCGACAGGAGATCCCGGCACCATATATTTT
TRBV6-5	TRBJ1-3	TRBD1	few	CASKEQGTSTIYF	TGTGCCAGCAAGGAACAGGGGACGAGCACCATATATTTT
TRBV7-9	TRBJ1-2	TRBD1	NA	CASSPEGQGDYGYTF	TGTGCCAGCAGCCCGGAGGGACAGGGGGACTATGGCTACACCTTC
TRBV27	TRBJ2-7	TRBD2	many	CASSSKLAGGPGEQYF	TGTGCCAGCAGTTCGAAACTAGCGGGAGGGCCGGGTGAGCAGTACTTC
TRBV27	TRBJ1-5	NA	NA	CASSLFRNQPQHF	TGTGCCAGCAGTTTATTTCGGAATCAGCCCCAGCATTTT
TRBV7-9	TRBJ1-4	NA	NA	CASIPGFTNEKLFF	TGTGCCAGCATCCCAGGGTTCACGAATGAAAAACTGTTTTTT
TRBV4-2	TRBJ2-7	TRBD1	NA	CASSLTGTGGYEQYF	TGTGCCAGCAGCCTTACCGGGACAGGGGGTTACGAGCAGTACTTC
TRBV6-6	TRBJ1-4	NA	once	CASSSPGAGPSGKLFF	TGTGCCAGCAGTTCCCCCGGGGCAGGGCCTTCAGGAAAACTGTTTTTT
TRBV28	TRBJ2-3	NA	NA	CASNGGGSTDTQYF	TGTGCCAGCAACGGCGGAGGAAGCACAGATACGCAGTATTTT
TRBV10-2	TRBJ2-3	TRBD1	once	CASTAIGTGWADTQYF	TGCGCCAGCACCGCAATCGGGACAGGGTGGGCAGATACGCAGTATTTT
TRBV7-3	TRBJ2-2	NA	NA	CASSLNGPRMAGELFF	TGTGCCAGCAGCCTAAACGGACCCAGAATGGCCGGGGAGCTGTTTTTT
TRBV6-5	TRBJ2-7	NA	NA	CASRRGARSYEQYF	TGTGCCAGCAGGCGAGGGGCCAGGAGCTACGAGCAGTACTTC
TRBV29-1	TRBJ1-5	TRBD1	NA	CSLRDREIGPQHF	TGCAGCCTTCGGGACAGGGAAATAGGGCCCCAGCATTTT
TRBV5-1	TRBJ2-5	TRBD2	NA	CASSLGPAGGPETQYF	TGCGCCAGCAGCTTGGGGCCAGCGGGAGGGCCAGAGACCCAGTACTTC
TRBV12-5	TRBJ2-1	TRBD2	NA	CASGTVSGSLICSYNEQFF	TGTGCTAGTGGTACCGTTAGCGGGAGTCTAATATGCTCCTACAATGAGCAGTTCTTC
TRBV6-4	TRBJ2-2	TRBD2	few	CASSSGLAETGELFF	TGTGCCAGCAGTTCCGGACTAGCAGAAACCGGGGAGCTGTTTTTT
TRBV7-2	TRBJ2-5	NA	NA	CASSWGPRETQYF	TGTGCCAGCAGCTGGGGACCTCGAGAGACCCAGTACTTC
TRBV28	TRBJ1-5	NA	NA	CASSLWGSNQPQHF	TGTGCCAGCAGTTTGTGGGGGAGCAATCAGCCCCAGCATTTT
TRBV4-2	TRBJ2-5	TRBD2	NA	CASSQGREGQGRETQYF	TGTGCCAGCAGCCAGGGGCGGGAGGGCCAGGGGCGAGAGACCCAGTACTTC
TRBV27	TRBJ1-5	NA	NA	CASSLFVGQPQHF	TGTGCCAGCAGTTTATTTGTGGGTCAGCCCCAGCATTTT
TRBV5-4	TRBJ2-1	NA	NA	CASSPGGGRGRDEQFF	TGTGCCAGCAGCCCAGGGGGGGGAAGGGGCCGAGATGAGCAGTTCTTC
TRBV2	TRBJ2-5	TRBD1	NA	CASRKDRSQETQYF	TGTGCCAGCAGGAAGGACAGGTCCCAAGAGACCCAGTACTTC
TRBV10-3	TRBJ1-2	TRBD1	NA	CAISPGDRGFSGYTF	TGTGCCATCAGCCCAGGGGACAGGGGGTTCTCTGGCTACACCTTC